The source of this T cell receptor (beta chain) is a study of regulatory T cells in long-lasting Graves disease (dated by TCRdb to the early 2020s). As for the study more broadly: Persistent Graves' disease was defined as persistently positive TSH receptor autoantibodies together with antithyroid drug treatment for over 5 years. Peripheral blood TCR sequencing and RNA sequencing compared persistent Graves' disease patients with newly diagnosed Graves' disease patients. The study took place in China and was registered as a clinical trial. TCR sequencing covered some 13 persistent and 20 newly diagnosed Graves' disease patients, 33 samples in total. In the clinical cohort, patients with persistent Graves' disease had used antithyroid drugs for an average of around 10 years. The research as a whole found: Patients with persistent disease shared more public clonotypes (about 2,900) than newly diagnosed patients did (966). The authors acknowledged the small sample size as a limitation that may reduce accuracy. Sequencing and analysis were restricted to the TCR beta chain. Only peripheral blood was studied, because thyroid tissue, the primary lesion, was inaccessible. Preferential use of TRBV28, TRBJ1-2 and TRBJ2-5 was observed in persistent disease, whereas TRBV20-1 and TRBJ2-1 were favored in newly diagnosed disease. Lower TCR Shannon entropy and fewer highly expanded clones were observed in persistent Graves' disease patients than in newly diagnosed patients, which suggested clonal expansion.

The library came from multiplex PCR. Sequencer: Illumina HiSeq 4000. CDR3 regions were amplified by Arm-PCR with iRepertoire HTBI primers to construct TCR beta libraries. Before sequencing, the PCR products underwent gel purification. In the authors' own workflow: Across samples, some 62 TRBV and 14 TRBJ segments were identified and used for gene usage analysis of CDR3 amino acid clonotypes. COPE and FqMerger were used to merge the filtered high-quality paired reads into contigs. BLAST was used to align contigs to the IMGT TRBV, TRBD and TRBJ reference genes, and CDR3 was defined following IMGT. Clonotypes above 0.1% frequency were classified as highly expanded clones. Shannon entropy was used to measure repertoire diversity, and the Gini coefficient was used to measure V-J evenness. Public clonotypes were defined as clonotypes shared by more than one individual. In-frame beta chains were kept once TCRdb had trimmed the public reads at Q25 with fastp and called clones with MiXCR. Duplicate CDR3 protein sequences are folded into a single record with the most common DNA and genes. The V and J calls come from TCRdb's annotation, not from the publication. For this sample the table gives 600,000 to 800,000 distinct CDR3 sequences, of which about 30% were detected only once. The biggest ten clones account for about two fifths of the sample.

About this clonotype itself: It lacks a known antigen. Within one base of it there is no much larger clone, and no base qualities were kept.

This sample's time point label indicates: persistent/refractory GD, antithyroid drugs over 5 years with positive TRAb. For both TCR sequencing and RNA sequencing, RNA was extracted from PBMCs using TRIzol. Graves' disease was diagnosed according to American Thyroid Association guidelines. Patients were recruited from an endocrinology department in Xi'an, China. Each patient gave around 9.2 milliliters of peripheral blood, collected in an EDTA anticoagulant tube. Ficoll Paque Plus density gradient separation was used to isolate PBMCs, and no further T cell sorting was performed. RNA quality was checked with an Agilent 2100 Bioanalyzer and agarose gel, and concentration with a NanoDrop 2000. The CDR3 measures 14 amino acids from cysteine to phenylalanine. The only DNA kept is the CDR3, 42 bases in frame from the first base. The junction carries 14 bases between V and J, which are trimmed by 5 bases and 4 bases respectively. The germline V gene (reference sequence) provides CDR1 LNHDA and CDR2 SQIVND.

This sample comprised peripheral blood mononuclear cells (PBMCs), obtained when the disease was refractory, from a patient treated with antithyroid drugs. This clonotype originated in a female donor with Graves disease. The chain joins TRBV19 to TRBJ1-1; a tentative D match to TRBD1 spans 5 bases. CDR3 sequence: CASSPSRGVTEAFF. The DNA reads as follows: TGTGCCAGTAGTCCCTCGCGGGGGGTCACTGAAGCTTTCTTT. Reference TRBV19 and TRBJ1-1 genes cover what lies past the CDR3, so the full variable domain is DGGITQSPKYLFRKEGQNVTLSCEQNLNHDAMYWYRQDPGQGLRLIYYSQIVNDFQKGDIAEGYSVSREKKESFPLTVTSAQKNPTAFYLCASSPSRGVTEAFFGQGTRLTVV.